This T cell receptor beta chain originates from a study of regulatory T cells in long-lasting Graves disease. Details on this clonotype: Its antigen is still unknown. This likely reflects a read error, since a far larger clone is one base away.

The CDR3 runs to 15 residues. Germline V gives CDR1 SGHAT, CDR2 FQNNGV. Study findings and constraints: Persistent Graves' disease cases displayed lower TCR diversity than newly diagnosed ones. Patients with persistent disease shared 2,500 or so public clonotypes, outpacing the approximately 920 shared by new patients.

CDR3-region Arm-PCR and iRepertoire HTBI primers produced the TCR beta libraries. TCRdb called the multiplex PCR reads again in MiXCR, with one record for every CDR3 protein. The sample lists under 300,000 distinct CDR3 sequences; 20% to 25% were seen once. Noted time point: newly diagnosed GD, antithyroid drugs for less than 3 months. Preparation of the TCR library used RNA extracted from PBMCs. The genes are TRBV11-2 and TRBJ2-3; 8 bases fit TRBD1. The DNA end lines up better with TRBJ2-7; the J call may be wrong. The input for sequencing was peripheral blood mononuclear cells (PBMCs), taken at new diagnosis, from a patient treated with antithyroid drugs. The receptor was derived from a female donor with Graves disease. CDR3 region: CASSLTGQGSNEQYF. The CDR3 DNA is TGTGCCAGCAGCCTAACTGGACAGGGCTCCAACGAGCAGTACTTC.